These T cell receptor beta chains were read from a single sample in a study of shared clonotypes between healthy human individuals. Repertoires were generated with immunoSEQ multiplex PCR, while TCRdb's copy carries only in-frame clones and drops some. This sample yields roughly 1 million clones, of which roughly 70% are seen a single time; about 1.5% belongs to the top ten. Input material: memory CD4+ T cells sorted from blood. The source is a man younger than 30 in good health. The CDR3 runs from the conserved cysteine through the conserved F or W. Each record gives: clone size, D gene, V gene, J gene, CDR3 protein, CDR3 DNA. The D gene is left open where the match is weak. Size values are once, few and many counts, or a class for expanded clones, and some rows have none.

>.|.|TRBV20-1|TRBJ2-7
CSARGSYEQYF
TGCAGTGCTAGAGGCTCCTACGAGCAGTACTTC
>.|TRBD1|TRBV6-6|TRBJ2-3
CASSGQGVLSDTQYF
TGTGCCAGCAGTGGACAGGGGGTACTGTCAGATACGCAGTATTTT
>.|TRBD1|TRBV5-4|TRBJ1-6
CASSRTGGNNSPLHF
TGTGCCAGCAGCAGGACAGGGGGCAATAATTCACCCCTCCACTTT
>.|.|TRBV2|TRBJ1-2
CASSVIGSNGYTF
TGTGCCAGCAGTGTTATAGGGAGCAACGGCTACACCTTC
>.|.|TRBV18|TRBJ2-1
CASSPLTASSYNEQFF
TGTGCCAGCTCACCATTGACGGCGAGCTCCTACAATGAGCAGTTCTTC
>once|.|TRBV18|TRBJ2-2
CASSPVGWKHTGELFF
TGTGCCAGCTCACCAGTAGGGTGGAAACACACCGGGGAGCTGTTTTTT
>.|.|TRBV2|TRBJ2-1
CASTLYNEQFF
TGTGCCAGCACCCTGTACAATGAGCAGTTCTTC
>.|TRBD1|TRBV5-4|TRBJ2-5
CASSSGTGVAQYF
TGTGCCAGCAGCTCCGGGACAGGGGTGGCCCAGTACTTC
>.|.|TRBV10-3|TRBJ2-5
CAISERQDKETQYF
TGTGCCATCAGTGAGCGACAGGACAAAGAGACCCAGTACTTC
>.|.|TRBV9|TRBJ1-3
CASSPQGGGNTIYF
TGTGCCAGCAGCCCTCAGGGTGGTGGAAACACCATATATTTT
>.|.|TRBV11-3|TRBJ1-5
CASRLHEDGGQPQHF
TGTGCCAGCAGGTTACACGAGGACGGGGGTCAGCCCCAGCATTTT
>.|.|TRBV6-5|TRBJ1-2
CASSRFRTADYGYTF
TGTGCCAGCAGTCGGTTTCGGACAGCCGATTATGGCTACACCTTC
>.|.|TRBV5-8|TRBJ2-6
CASSFLSVSGANVLTF
TGTGCCAGCAGCTTCCTAAGTGTCTCGGGGGCCAACGTCCTGACTTTC
>.|.|TRBV6-1|TRBJ2-7
CASSEGGLSINEQYF
TGTGCCAGCAGTGAGGGAGGACTTTCTATCAACGAGCAGTACTTC
>.|.|TRBV7-8|TRBJ1-1
CASSLMVNTEAFF
TGTGCCAGCAGCTTGATGGTTAACACTGAAGCTTTCTTT
>.|.|TRBV2|TRBJ2-1
CASSETRGNEQFF
TGTGCCAGCAGTGAAACTAGGGGCAATGAGCAGTTCTTC
>.|.|TRBV5-8|TRBJ2-3
CANSPGGTDTQYF
TGTGCCAACTCACCAGGAGGCACAGATACGCAGTATTTT
>once|.|TRBV28|TRBJ2-7
CASSLWADTYEQYF
TGTGCCAGCAGTTTATGGGCGGACACCTACGAGCAGTACTTC
>once|.|TRBV5-1|TRBJ1-1
CASSLAGAQGTEAFF
TGCGCCAGCAGCTTGGCGGGGGCACAGGGCACTGAAGCTTTCTTT
>.|.|TRBV11-2|TRBJ2-7
CASSFADSGYEQYF
TGTGCCAGCAGCTTTGCGGACAGCGGCTACGAGCAGTACTTC
>.|.|TRBV6-1|TRBJ1-3
CASRRPGNTIYF
TGTGCCAGCAGGAGGCCTGGAAACACCATATATTTT
>.|.|TRBV29-1|TRBJ2-7
CSALVAGLQYF
TGCAGCGCCCTGGTCGCGGGGCTGCAGTACTTC
>.|TRBD2|TRBV5-1|TRBJ2-1
CASSLVLAEPWFF
TGCGCCAGCAGCTTGGTACTAGCGGAGCCCTGGTTCTTC
>.|.|TRBV5-1|TRBJ2-3
CASSLVTGVTDTQYF
TGCGCCAGCAGCTTGGTAACGGGGGTCACAGATACGCAGTATTTT
>few|.|TRBV5-1|TRBJ2-5
CASSLDSRGETQYF
TGCGCCAGCAGCTTAGACAGCCGCGGGGAGACCCAGTACTTC
>.|TRBD1|TRBV5-1|TRBJ2-5
CASSTGQGETQYF
TGCGCCAGCAGCACCGGACAGGGCGAGACCCAGTACTTC
>few|.|TRBV5-1|TRBJ1-3
CASRKTGNSGNTIYF
TGCGCCAGCAGGAAAACAGGAAACTCTGGAAACACCATATATTTT
>.|TRBD1|TRBV19|TRBJ1-5
CASRRTGGGGNQPQHF
TGTGCCAGTAGGAGGACAGGGGGCGGCGGCAATCAGCCCCAGCATTTT
>.|TRBD1|TRBV2|TRBJ2-2
CASSLYDRAGTGELFF
TGTGCCAGCAGTCTATACGACAGGGCGGGCACCGGGGAGCTGTTTTTT
>.|.|TRBV30|TRBJ2-5
CAWTRTQETQYF
TGTGCCTGGACGCGGACCCAAGAGACCCAGTACTTC
>.|.|TRBV6-5|TRBJ2-4
CASSYSQARAKNIQYF
TGTGCCAGCAGTTACTCCCAGGCCCGAGCCAAAAACATTCAGTACTTC
>.|.|TRBV10-3|TRBJ2-5
CAISEPGQLLGAQYF
TGTGCCATCAGTGAACCGGGCCAACTCCTGGGGGCCCAGTACTTC
>.|TRBD1|TRBV7-7|TRBJ2-1
CASSSDRGNEQFF
TGTGCTAGCAGCTCTGACAGGGGGAATGAGCAGTTCTTC